Listed below are T cell receptor beta chains from one sample, sequenced in a study of blood T cell repertoires in COVID-19. Method: immunoSEQ multiplex PCR; TCRdb's copy keeps in-frame clones and lacks some. The sample yields tens of thousands of clones, 74% seen once. The specimen sequenced was peripheral blood. These receptor sequences come from a human donor with acute or convalescent COVID-19. The donor label of this sample is uncertain. The CDR3 runs from the conserved cysteine through the conserved F or W. D genes are given only for firm matches. A clone size is listed for some rows: how often the clone was seen (once, few, many), or a class if it is expanded.

J: TRBJ2-1; size: -; V: TRBV6-4; D: -; DNA: TGTGCCAGCATTGTACAACATGAGCAGTTCTTC; CDR3: CASIVQHEQFF
J: TRBJ2-5; size: -; V: TRBV24-1; D: -; DNA: TGTGCCACCAGTGACGCGCGAGAGACCCAGTACTTC; CDR3: CATSDARETQYF
J: TRBJ2-7; size: few; V: TRBV7-7; D: TRBD2; DNA: TGTGCCAGCAGCTTAGTGGCGGGAGGGCCGGGCGAGCAGTACTTC; CDR3: CASSLVAGGPGEQYF
J: TRBJ2-2; size: many; V: TRBV11-3; D: -; DNA: TGTGCCAGCAGCCCAAGCCCGAACACCGGGGAGCTGTTTTTT; CDR3: CASSPSPNTGELFF
J: TRBJ2-1; size: -; V: TRBV2; D: -; DNA: TGTGCCAGCAGTGAGGGGCAGGGAAGAGTCAATGAGCAGTTCTTC; CDR3: CASSEGQGRVNEQFF
J: TRBJ1-5; size: -; V: TRBV2; D: -; DNA: TGTGCCAGCAGTGAAGAGAGGCGGCCCCAGCATTTT; CDR3: CASSEERRPQHF
J: TRBJ2-1; size: -; V: TRBV5-1; D: TRBD2; DNA: TGCGCCAGCAGCTCCAATGCGGGAGTTTTAGGTGAGCAGTTCTTC; CDR3: CASSSNAGVLGEQFF
J: TRBJ2-3; size: -; V: TRBV5-5; D: TRBD1; DNA: TGTGCCAGCAGTCAGACAGGGCGCGGCACAGATACGCAGTATTTT; CDR3: CASSQTGRGTDTQYF
J: TRBJ1-1; size: -; V: TRBV7-2; D: -; DNA: TGTGCCAGCAGCCCGAAGGACAGAAGGACTGAAGCTTTCTTT; CDR3: CASSPKDRRTEAFF
J: TRBJ2-1; size: -; V: TRBV7-2; D: TRBD2; DNA: TGTGCCAGCAGCCCCCGAGTAGCGGGAGGTGGGGAGCAGTTCTTC; CDR3: CASSPRVAGGGEQFF
J: TRBJ2-7; size: -; V: TRBV7-9; D: -; DNA: TGTGCCAGCAGCCTCAGCTACGAGCAGTACTTC; CDR3: CASSLSYEQYF
J: TRBJ2-3; size: -; V: TRBV7-2; D: TRBD1; DNA: TGTGCCAGCAGCGTGGGACAGGGCGGAGATACGCAGTATTTT; CDR3: CASSVGQGGDTQYF
J: TRBJ1-6; size: -; V: TRBV7-8; D: -; DNA: TGTGCCAGCAGCTTTACAGGGAGGGATTCACCCCTCCACTTT; CDR3: CASSFTGRDSPLHF
J: TRBJ2-4; size: -; V: TRBV11-2; D: TRBD1; DNA: TGTGCCAGCAGCGCGGGACAGGGGGCGTCAAAAAACATTCAGTACTTC; CDR3: CASSAGQGASKNIQYF
J: TRBJ2-1; size: -; V: TRBV7-9; D: TRBD1; DNA: TGTGCCAGCAGCCCCCCCGGGACAGGGCAAGGGGATGAGCAGTTCTTC; CDR3: CASSPPGTGQGDEQFF
J: TRBJ1-4; size: -; V: TRBV15; D: TRBD1; DNA: TGTGCCACCAGCAGAGGCGCCCGGACAGGGGCTGAAAAACTGTTTTTT; CDR3: CATSRGARTGAEKLFF
J: TRBJ1-5; size: once; V: TRBV21-1; D: -; DNA: TGTGCCAGCAGCAAAGACAGGGTTGGGCAGCCCCAGCATTTT; CDR3: CASSKDRVGQPQHF
J: TRBJ2-5; size: -; V: TRBV10-2; D: -; DNA: TGCGCCAGCAGTGATCGCCGAGTAATCGAGACCCAGTACTTC; CDR3: CASSDRRVIETQYF
J: TRBJ1-5; size: -; V: TRBV2; D: -; DNA: TGTGCCAGCAGTTTATCACGGGATCAGCCCCAGCATTTT; CDR3: CASSLSRDQPQHF
J: TRBJ2-5; size: -; V: TRBV19; D: -; DNA: TGTGCCAGTAGTATAGGACATAGCCAAGAGACCCAGTACTTC; CDR3: CASSIGHSQETQYF